This T cell receptor beta chain was identified during a study of blood T cells in healthy people across ages (dated by TCRdb to the mid-2010s). Study-wide context: In model experiments, template switching captured roughly one uniquely barcoded TCR beta cDNA molecule for every two T cells. To track age-related changes in TCR beta repertoire diversity, the study relied on deep sequencing normalized with unique cDNA molecular identifiers. The donors were divided into four age groups: young (average about 15 years), middle-aged (approximately 39), aged (62) and long-lived (about 79). The study analyzed two additional independent replicas of 1 million unique cDNA reads from the same blood draw for two donors, one aged 18 to 29 and one aged 80 or older.

The research as a whole found: Observed TCR beta diversity correlated strongly with the percentage of naive T cells measured by flow cytometry. Donor CMV infection status was unknown, potentially confounding age-related changes in expanded clonotypes. As age increased, observed TCR beta diversity per million T cells dropped in a roughly linear way, and a significant reduction was already evident by age about 40. Estimates of total diversity from one million sequenced T cells were regarded as lower bounds and underestimates. Bulk unsorted PBMC profiling prevented conclusive comparison of naive and antigen-experienced compartments. The long-lived group showed more naive CD4+ T cells, fewer expanded clones and increased TCR diversity than the aged group, suggesting age selection.

A few counts support this clonotype. It lacks a known antigen. No clone much larger than this one lies a single base away; base qualities are absent. Systemically healthy Caucasian individuals from Russia, 39 in total and aged 6 to 90 years, were included as donors. Ten milliliters of peripheral blood were drawn from each donor into EDTA-treated Vacutainer tubes. Ficoll-Paque density-gradient centrifugation was used to isolate PBMCs, with at least 6.5 million per sample. Trizol reagent was used to extract total RNA from PBMCs, with at least 5.5 micrograms per sample. The percentages of naive CD45RAhigh/CD27high T cells were determined by flow cytometry on a PBMC aliquot from every donor. The CDR3 contains 12 residues, cysteine and phenylalanine counted. This entry keeps only the CDR3 DNA: 36 bases, framed from base 1. CDR1 SEHNR and CDR2 FQNEAQ were looked up in the germline V gene (reference sequence). V loses 10 bases, J loses 2 bases, and the germline ends lie 10 bases apart.

Libraries were built with 5' RACE. Data came from an Illumina HiSeq 2500. A second PCR of roughly 6 to 11 cycles was performed with a sample-barcoded 5' primer and a J-beta primer mix. Each TCR beta cDNA molecule received a unique molecular identifier from a template-switch 5' adaptor carrying 12 random nucleotides. At least 2.5 million CDR3-containing paired-end reads were obtained from each sample. First-strand cDNA was synthesized from all RNA with the Mint cDNA synthesis kit, primed by a TRBC-specific oligonucleotide. All cDNA was treated with uracil-DNA glycosylase and then went through a first 18-cycle PCR with the universal primers M1SS and BC2_uni_R. In the authors' own workflow: For normalization, 1 million high-quality reads were randomly selected from each sample, with every read carrying a distinct molecular identifier. Instead of being binned into consensus sequences, reads with shared molecular identifiers were discarded. MiTCR, run with a Q25 quality threshold and the strictest error-elimination algorithm, handled CDR3 identification, clonotype clustering and error correction. A nonparametric unseen species model with Euler transformation was used to estimate a lower bound on total TCR beta diversity. The public reads were reprocessed in TCRdb via fastp at Q25 and MiXCR, keeping in-frame beta chains. Merged by CDR3 protein, the rows form single entries marked with the most common genes and DNA. TCRdb's processing, not the authors' own work, is the source of the V and J calls. The sample records around 1,000,000 distinct CDR3 sequences, roughly 24% of which are singletons. Approximately 0.7% of the sample lies in the top ten.

This sample was also put to use in a study of T cells of mothers and their children. The second study reports: Donors were nine systemically healthy Caucasian individuals: three mothers and their six children. cDNA synthesis consumed the entire amount of extracted RNA, loaded at approximately 1.6 ug RNA in each 15 ul reaction. Sample barcodes and 2-4 random nucleotides were added via the M1S primer in the second PCR. More than 8 million TCR beta CDR3 reads were obtained from each mother, and approximately 3 million reads were obtained from each child. Thymic selection shapes the output of TCR recombination in a similar way in related and unrelated pairs, and inherited differences have a minor effect. Normalized repertoire overlap was always slightly but never significantly higher in related than unrelated mother-child pairs. With a sensitivity of approximately 100 clones per million clonotypes, no persistent microchimeric T cell clones were detected. In the study, deep NGS was used to compare the TCR beta repertoires of mothers and children, and features distinguishing related mother-child pairs from unrelated individuals were sought. On average, the children were 11 +/- 4 years old, while the mothers were about 40 +/- 4 years old. Libraries were sequenced on Illumina HiSeq 2000 with 100+100 nt paired-end reads after adapter ligation with NEBNext reagents. To prevent cross-contamination, the mother and child libraries were prepared one month apart and sequenced in separate runs. Each donor had between 500,000 and 2,000,000 distinct TCR beta clonotypes identified. Naive TCR beta clonotypes were estimated from low-frequency clonotypes matched to each donor's FACS-determined naive share, without sorting.

The rearrangement combines TRBV7-9 with TRBJ2-3; the D gene remains uncertain. The sequence derives from a girl aged 2-10 years in good health. The specimen was blood. The DNA sequence is as follows: TGTGCCACTGGACCCGACACAGATACGCAGTATTTT. It encodes CATGPDTDTQYF.